The clone carrying this T cell receptor beta chain was found a few times. The data are from a study of cytomegalovirus exposure and HLA in healthy donors. Study-level background: Unique TCR beta sequences numbering about 100 million came from 150 million to 200 million T cells in an earlier analysis.

Both 60 Vbeta primers and 13 Jbeta primers went into the PCR. Only in-frame clones appear in the TCRdb table, and some are missing; sequencing was by immunoSEQ multiplex PCR. The sample consists of 95,000 to 150,000 clones, just under 75% of them appearing once. The CDR3 is made up of 13 amino acids. The V gene's germline CDR1 is ENHRY and CDR2 SYGVKD. Trimming removed 7 bases at V and 0 bases at J, with 9 bases between. The chain has TRBV10-3 and TRBJ1-1; D not certain. The origin of this receptor is a man between 60 and 75 years old in good health and CMV-seropositive. The sequenced material came from PBMCs. Here the CDR3 DNA reads TGTGCCATCACTCCCGACATGAACACTGAAGCTTTCTTT. Its protein is CAITPDMNTEAFF.